These 26 T cell receptor beta chains originate from one sample sequenced in a study of spatial heterogeneity in lung cancer. Time point denoted: sample taken at primary tumor resection. The sequenced material consisted of unsorted whole RNA from tumor, nontumor lung or frozen PBMC. Each CDR3 protein gets one entry after TCRdb re-called the 5' RACE reads with MiXCR. The sample has some 87,000 distinct CDR3 sequences, about 9.4% seen once; the top ten hold roughly 7.2%. The source was PBMCs, collected at surgery. These receptors came from a male donor with early-stage non-small cell lung cancer.

This clonotype was counted many times. This rearrangement joins TRBV7-9 to TRBJ2-7; D gene ambiguous. V was shortened by 0 bases and J by 5 bases, with 8 bases between the two germline ends. In germline, CDR1 is SEHNR, CDR2 FQNEAQ (reference sequence). This CDR3 contains 13 residues. CDR3 region: CASSLAAQDEQYF. As DNA, the CDR3 is TGTGCCAGCAGCTTAGCGGCTCAAGACGAGCAGTACTTC.

The chain joins TRBV12-3 or TRBV12-4 to TRBJ2-5, with 9 bases lining up with TRBD2. This CDR3 comprises 16 residues. J was trimmed by 1 base and V by 5 bases; bases with no gene match: 8. The DNA of the CDR3 is TGTGCCAGCAGTCTCGCTAGCGGGGACTTCCAAGAGACCCAGTACTTC. This translates into CASSLASGDFQETQYF.

At least ten counts were recorded for this clonotype. J is TRBJ2-7 and V is TRBV6-1; 9 nucleotides line up with TRBD1. The junction had 8 bases not matched to a gene; V was cut back by 5 bases and J by 6 bases. The germline gives CDR1 MNHNS, CDR2 SASEGT. The length of the CDR3 is 14 residues. The DNA for the CDR3 is TGTGCCAGCAGTTCCCGGACAGGGGACTCCGAGCAGTACTTC. Residues: CASSSRTGDSEQYF.

There are many counts of this clonotype. The J gene is TRBJ2-2, the V gene TRBV29-1; 8 positions agree with TRBD1. Trimming cost V 7 bases and J 6 bases; bases outside gene matches: 7. Germline lookup yields CDR1 SQVTM and CDR2 ANQGSEA. This CDR3 is 13 amino acids long. This CDR3 reads CSAPGQESGELFF. CDR3 DNA sequence: TGCAGCGCACCGGGACAGGAATCCGGGGAGCTGTTTTTT.

The chain has TRBV28 and TRBJ1-5; D perhaps matches TRBD1 (5 bases). V lost 3 bases to trimming and J lost 6 bases, with 15 bases between them. CDR1 MDHEN and CDR2 SYDVKM come from the germline V gene. The CDR3 totals 15 residues. CDR3 nucleotides: TGTGCCAGCAGTTTCCAGGGATGGTCGAGTCAGCCCCAGCATTTT. Translation gives CASSFQGWSSQPQHF.

This clonotype was counted at least ten times. The rearrangement uses TRBV5-1 and TRBJ2-2; TRBD1 or TRBD2 may be the D gene (6 bases each). The CDR3 is 15 residues long. Per the germline V gene, CDR1 is SGHRS and CDR2 is YFSETQ. Trimming removed 6 bases from V and 7 bases from J, with 19 bases in between. CDR3 nucleotide sequence: TGCGCCAGCACTCCAACCGACGGGGGCAACGGGGAGCTGTTTTTT. The encoded protein is CASTPTDGGNGELFF.

The V gene is TRBV9, the J gene TRBJ1-2; 8 nucleotides line up with TRBD1. The CDR3 length is 15 residues. The V and J ends lost 0 bases and 4 bases, in that order; junction bases with no gene match: 5. The V gene's germline CDR1 is SGDLS and CDR2 YYNGEE. The CDR3 loop is CASSVGSGGVYGYTF. The CDR3 DNA sequence: TGTGCCAGCAGCGTAGGGTCAGGGGGCGTCTATGGCTACACCTTC.

The gene calls are TRBV7-2 and TRBJ2-2, with D unresolved. V shed 4 bases and J shed 0 bases, with 9 bases lying between them. Germline CDR1 and CDR2: SGHTA and FQGNSA. The CDR3 sequence is 15 residues long. CDR3 amino acids: CASSSAPANTGELFF. CDR3 bases: TGTGCCAGCAGCTCTGCACCCGCGAACACCGGGGAGCTGTTTTTT.

The sample holds many counts of this clonotype. V gene TRBV20-1 combines with J gene TRBJ1-1, with 7 bases identical to TRBD1. Trimming at V came to 6 bases and at J to 6 bases, leaving 10 bases not matched to a gene. The CDR3 length is 13 residues. Germline V gene data show CDR1 as DFQATT and CDR2 as SNEGSKA (reference sequence). The CDR3 loop reads CSAPRQGRSEAFF. The DNA for the CDR3 is TGCAGTGCCCCCCGACAGGGTAGGTCTGAAGCTTTCTTT.

In its sample, this clonotype was seen many times. The chain uses TRBV4-1 and TRBJ1-5; 8 positions match TRBD1. Per germline, CDR1 MGHRA and CDR2 YSYEKL. With V trimmed by 1 base and J by 6 bases, 5 bases remained unmatched. CDR3 size: 15 residues. CDR3 DNA sequence: TGCGCCAGCAGCCAAGTGCCAGGGGGCTTTCAGCCCCAGCATTTT. This codes for CASSQVPGGFQPQHF.

There are many counts of this clonotype. The V and J genes are TRBV4-2 and TRBJ2-1; possible D gene TRBD1, 6 bases. The CDR3 length is 14 residues. CDR1 is LGHNA, CDR2 YNFKEQ, per germline. The V and J ends lost 4 bases and 7 bases respectively, with 14 bases between them. The CDR3 DNA is TGTGCCAGCAGCCGCCCCACAGGGACGAATGAGCAGTTCTTC. This codes for CASSRPTGTNEQFF.

The chain recombines TRBV28 with TRBJ2-1; 11 bases line up with TRBD2. This CDR3 is 18 amino acids long. Looked up from germline, CDR1 is MDHEN and CDR2 is SYDVKM. After removal of 3 bases from V and 9 bases from J, the junction contained 16 bases not matched to a gene. For the CDR3, the DNA is TGTGCCAGCAGTTTGGCCGGGACTAGCGGAACTAGGTTGGGTGAGCAGTTCTTC. Protein sequence: CASSLAGTSGTRLGEQFF.

V gene TRBV5-1 combines with J gene TRBJ2-3, with 8 bases lining up with TRBD1. CDR1 is SGHRS, CDR2 YFSETQ, per germline. Trimming removed 4 bases from V and 6 bases from J; junction bases left unmatched: 7. This CDR3 is 14 amino acids long. The CDR3 nucleotides read TGCGCCAGCAGCACCACAGGGGGACTTGATACGCAGTATTTT. It specifies CASSTTGGLDTQYF.

The V call is TRBV6-5, the J call TRBJ2-7, with 9 bases that match TRBD1. Trimming at V came to 2 bases and at J to 2 bases, leaving 10 bases not matched to a gene. The germline gives CDR1 MNHEY, CDR2 SVGAGI. The CDR3 spans 17 residues. The CDR3 reads CASSYGIRGTGTYEQYF. CDR3 bases: TGTGCCAGCAGTTACGGGATAAGGGGGACAGGGACCTACGAGCAGTACTTC.

This clonotype was counted only a few times. J is TRBJ2-2 and V is TRBV24-1, with 8 bases that match TRBD1. V shed 3 bases and J 3 bases; nucleotides not matched to a gene: 5. The germline V gene encodes CDR1 KGHDR and CDR2 SFDVKD. This CDR3 region has 16 residues. Written as DNA, the CDR3 is TGTGCCACCAGTGATCCTGGACAGGGATACACCGGGGAGCTGTTTTTT. This sequence encodes CATSDPGQGYTGELFF.

This clonotype occurred many times. The chain joins TRBV20-1 to TRBJ1-1, with D possibly matching TRBD1 (5 bases). Germline lookup yields CDR1 DFQATT and CDR2 SNEGSKA (reference sequence). Deletions cut 0 bases from V and 7 bases from J, with 12 bases between. The CDR3 extends over 13 amino acids. CDR3 nucleotides: TGCAGTGCTAGAGAACAGGAAATCAGTGAAGCTTTCTTT. Protein: CSAREQEISEAFF.

This clonotype was observed many times. The chain uses TRBV20-1 and TRBJ1-2; 8 bases match TRBD1. In germline, CDR1 is DFQATT, CDR2 SNEGSKA (reference sequence). The V and J ends lost 0 bases and 6 bases, in that order; junction bases with no gene match: 6. This CDR3 has 14 amino acids. Written as DNA, the CDR3 is TGCAGTGCTAGAGATCCAGGGGGCGCCGATGGCTACACCTTC. Its translation: CSARDPGGADGYTF.

This clonotype was found many times. The chain carries TRBV3-1 and TRBJ2-7; 7 positions match TRBD1. There are 15 residues in the CDR3. After removal of 3 bases from V and 5 bases from J, the junction contained 10 bases not matched to a gene. Germline CDR1 reads LGHDT; CDR2 reads YNNKEL (reference sequence). CDR3 loop: CASSHIPGQSHEQYF. The CDR3 DNA sequence: TGTGCCAGCAGCCATATCCCGGGACAGTCTCACGAGCAGTACTTC.

This clonotype occurred once. The chain has TRBV28 and TRBJ1-6; unclear D gene. V gave up 3 bases and J gave up 6 bases, with 12 bases separating them. The germline CDR1 and CDR2 sequences are MDHEN and SYDVKM. The CDR3 runs to 15 residues. DNA for the CDR3: TGTGCCAGCAGTTTTCACGGGAATAGTAATTCACCCCTCCACTTT. Its protein is CASSFHGNSNSPLHF.

The table lists this clonotype with a few counts. This rearrangement joins TRBV7-9 to TRBJ1-1; D is unclear. Germline CDR1 SEHNR, CDR2 FQNEAQ (reference sequence). This CDR3 is 11 amino acids long. Trimming took off 8 bases at V and 5 bases at J, with 9 bases between the two ends. CDR3 in amino acids: CASEERTEAFF. CDR3 bases: TGTGCCAGCGAGGAGCGGACTGAAGCTTTCTTT.

The chain uses TRBV7-3 and TRBJ2-7, with 9 bases matching TRBD1. The CDR3 spans 15 residues. The germline CDR1 and CDR2 sequences are SGHTA and FQGTGA. Trimming at V came to 4 bases and at J to 6 bases, leaving 10 bases not matched to a gene. CDR3 loop: CASSSPGTGPFEQYF. CDR3 nucleotide sequence: TGTGCCAGCAGCTCACCCGGGACAGGGCCTTTCGAGCAGTACTTC.

This CDR3 is CSVAAGGGGETQYF. In DNA, the CDR3 is TGCAGCGTCGCGGCGGGGGGCGGAGGAGAGACCCAGTACTTC. The V call is TRBV29-1, the J call TRBJ2-5; 8 positions match TRBD2. This CDR3 contains 14 residues. Germline CDR1 is SQVTM and CDR2 is ANQGSEA. Trimming cost V 6 bases and J 4 bases; bases outside gene matches: 10.

This clonotype was detected many times. This chain uses TRBV12-5 with TRBJ1-2; TRBD1 agrees at 8 bases. J lost 8 bases, V lost 6 bases, and 17 bases had no gene match. The CDR3 runs 16 residues. CDR1 and CDR2 from the germline V gene are LGHNT and FRNRAP. This CDR3 reads CASGLGGQGKLWGYTF. The DNA for the CDR3 is TGTGCTAGTGGCCTTGGAGGACAGGGAAAACTATGGGGCTACACCTTC.

Many counts were recorded for this clonotype. For the CDR3, the DNA is TGTGCCAGCAGTTTACAGGGTGTCGGAACAGATACGCAGTATTTT. Translated: CASSLQGVGTDTQYF. This sequence joins TRBV28 and TRBJ2-3; a possible D gene is TRBD1 (5 bases). The CDR3 is 15 residues long. Germline CDR1 and CDR2: MDHEN and SYDVKM. Trimming left V 2 bases short and J 3 bases short, with 12 bases between.

The rearrangement uses TRBV19 and TRBJ2-7, with D unclear. Germline V gives CDR1 LNHDA, CDR2 SQIVND (reference sequence). This CDR3 contains 14 residues. Trimming stripped 1 base from V and 6 bases from J, with 13 bases between. CDR3 sequence reads: CASSIAPQLSEQYF. The CDR3, as DNA: TGTGCCAGTAGTATAGCGCCACAGCTCAGCGAGCAGTACTTC.

V usage is TRBV2 and J usage is TRBJ2-1, with D perhaps being TRBD1 or TRBD2 (5 bases each). V was trimmed by 1 base and J by 7 bases, leaving 14 bases between them. This CDR3 has 15 residues. Per the germline V gene, CDR1 is SNHLY and CDR2 is FYNNEI. This chain's CDR3 is CASSEVGERLNEQFF. The CDR3 coding sequence is TGTGCCAGCAGTGAAGTGGGGGAACGACTTAATGAGCAGTTCTTC.